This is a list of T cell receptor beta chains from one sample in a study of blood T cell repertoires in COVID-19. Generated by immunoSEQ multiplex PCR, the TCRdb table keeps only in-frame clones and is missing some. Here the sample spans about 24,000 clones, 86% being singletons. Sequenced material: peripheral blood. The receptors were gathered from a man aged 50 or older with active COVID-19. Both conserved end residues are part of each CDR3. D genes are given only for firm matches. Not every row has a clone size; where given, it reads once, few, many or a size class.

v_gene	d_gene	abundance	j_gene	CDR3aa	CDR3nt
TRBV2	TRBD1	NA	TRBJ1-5	CASSVDRVGQPQHF	TGTGCCAGCAGTGTCGACAGGGTGGGTCAGCCCCAGCATTTT
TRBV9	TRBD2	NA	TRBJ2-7	CASSVRGHVREEPYEQYF	TGTGCCAGCAGCGTACGGGGGCATGTGCGGGAGGAGCCTTACGAGCAGTACTTC
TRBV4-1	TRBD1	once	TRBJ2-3	CASSHGDRGLTDTQYF	TGCGCCAGCAGCCATGGAGACAGGGGGCTGACAGATACGCAGTATTTT
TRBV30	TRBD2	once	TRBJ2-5	CAWSVGLAGERGTQYF	TGTGCCTGGAGTGTAGGGCTAGCGGGGGAGAGGGGGACCCAGTACTTC
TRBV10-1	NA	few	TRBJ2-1	CAIPKTPTYNEQFF	TGCGCCATCCCTAAGACACCCACCTACAATGAGCAGTTCTTC
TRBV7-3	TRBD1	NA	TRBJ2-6	CASSSDRGSGANVLTF	TGTGCCAGCAGCTCAGACAGGGGATCTGGGGCCAACGTCCTGACTTTC
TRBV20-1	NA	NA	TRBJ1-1	CSAPRHTEAFF	TGCAGTGCCCCGCGGCACACTGAAGCTTTCTTT
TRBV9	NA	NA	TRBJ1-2	CASSVSGEGNYGYTF	TGTGCCAGCAGCGTAAGCGGGGAGGGAAACTATGGCTACACCTTC
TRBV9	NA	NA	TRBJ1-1	CASSVEGGTTEAFF	TGTGCCAGCAGCGTAGAAGGGGGAACAACTGAAGCTTTCTTT
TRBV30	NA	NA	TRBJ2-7	CAWTSGNSYEQYF	TGTGCCTGGACCAGCGGAAACTCCTACGAGCAGTACTTC
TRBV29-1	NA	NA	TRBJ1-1	CSVERDMNTEAFF	TGCAGCGTTGAACGGGACATGAACACTGAAGCTTTCTTT